The T cell receptor (beta chain) under discussion was sequenced for a study of regulatory T cells in long-lasting Graves disease. Time point in this sample: persistent/refractory GD, antithyroid drugs over 5 years with positive TRAb. RNA extracted from PBMCs served as the sequencing template. The CDR3 length is 16 residues. Germline V lookup: CDR1 SGHRS, CDR2 YFSETQ. With V trimmed by 0 bases and J by 2 bases, 4 bases remained unmatched. TCR beta libraries were built with iRepertoire HTBI primers and Arm-PCR of CDR3 regions. TCRdb re-derived calls from the multiplex PCR reads in MiXCR, one entry per CDR3 protein. Of approximately 400,000 distinct CDR3 sequences detected, about 25% appear once; the ten largest clones hold about a quarter. Overall study findings and caveats: Persistent Graves' patients showed reduced TCR diversity versus newly diagnosed patients.

Concerning this clonotype itself: Its antigen is as yet unknown.

This clonotype was sampled from a female donor with Graves disease. Source: peripheral blood mononuclear cells (PBMCs), taken when the disease was refractory, from a patient treated with antithyroid drugs. V and J are TRBV5-1 and TRBJ2-7, with 11 bases lining up with TRBD2. The CDR3 region is CASSLASTSGAYEQYF. CDR3 sequence (DNA): TGCGCCAGCAGCTTGGCCTCGACTAGCGGGGCCTACGAGCAGTACTTC.